This TCR beta chain derives from a study of cytomegalovirus exposure and HLA in healthy donors. From germline, CDR1 is SGHAT and CDR2 FQNNGV. This CDR3 has 14 residues. V lost 5 bases to trimming and J lost 6 bases, with 17 bases between them. It was with 60 Vbeta and 13 Jbeta primers that the PCR ran. The assay was immunoSEQ multiplex PCR, and TCRdb's table has in-frame clones only and misses some. The repertoire holds tens of thousands of clones, about 80% seen once, with about 51% in the top ten. The J gene is TRBJ2-7, the V gene TRBV11-2, with D possibly TRBD2 on 5 matching bases. This receptor was taken from a man aged 45-65 years in good health and CMV-seropositive. The sample was PBMCs. This chain's CDR3 is CASSEVVAGREQYF. In DNA, the CDR3 is TGTGCCAGCAGCGAGGTCGTGGCGGGCCGCGAGCAGTACTTC.